This TCR beta chain was recorded in a study of CD8 T cells in Susac syndrome. A word on this clonotype: Its antigen is unidentified.

Study-level points and caveats: As the study acknowledged, the number of individuals in its TCR sequencing and HLA analysis was relatively small.

The authors reverse transcribed roughly 0.5 to 1 ug RNA with random hexamers. A single record per CDR3 protein comes from TCRdb applying MiXCR to the immunoSEQ multiplex PCR reads. The sample has fewer than 150,000 distinct CDR3 sequences, 90% to 95% seen once. TCR beta from blood CD8+ and CD4+ T cells was sequenced. Those who served as multiple sclerosis controls were treatment-naive patients with stable or active relapsing-remitting disease. The authors negatively isolated CD8+ and CD4+ T cells and FACS-enriched TEMRA cells. The sequenced sample consisted of CD8+ T cells from PBMCs. This sequence was found in a human donor with multiple sclerosis.

The CDR3 sequence: CASSQGTENTEAFF. The DNA of the CDR3 is TGCGCCAGCAGTCAAGGGACAGAGAACACTGAAGCTTTCTTT. This chain joins TRBV23-1 and TRBJ1-1, with TRBD1 matching 7 bases. TRBV23-1 is marked as an open reading frame, function uncertain. With 2 bases clipped from V and 1 base from J, the junction kept 1 base outside the gene matches. The CDR3 is 14 residues long.